This T cell receptor beta chain derives from a study of CD8+ T cells in alopecia areata. PBMCs, the starting material, were the source of sorted CD4+ and CD8+ T cells. V was shortened by 5 bases and J by 4 bases, with 20 bases between the two germline ends. The CDR3 has 16 amino acids. The germline gives CDR1 SGHVS, CDR2 FQNEAQ. RNA extraction was followed by reverse transcription into cDNA, which acted as the sequencing template. The method was immunoSEQ multiplex PCR; TCRdb's version includes in-frame clones alone and lacks a portion of them. Of almost 35,000 clones listed, about 60% are singletons.

The TCR originated in a human donor with alopecia areata. The chain has TRBV7-8 and TRBJ1-1, with D unclear. Material: NKG2D-high CD8+ T cells sorted from blood. CDR3 in amino acids: CASSQINGGWSTEAFF. CDR3 in DNA: TGTGCCAGCAGCCAGATCAATGGAGGGTGGTCCACTGAAGCTTTCTTT.